Included here is one T cell receptor (beta chain) sequence, with context. This entry comes from a study of blood T cells in healthy people across ages. Sample-barcoded 5' priming and a J-beta primer mix drove a second PCR of roughly 6 to 12 cycles. TCRdb passed the 5' RACE reads through MiXCR, listing each CDR3 protein once. The table lists 550,000 to 800,000 distinct CDR3 sequences, roughly 21% of them singletons. CDR3 length: 13 residues. Germline CDR1 reads KGHSH; CDR2 reads LQKENI. The study drew donors from healthy Caucasian individuals in Russia aged roughly 6 to 90. The receptor was derived from a man between 65 and 80 years old in good health. The sequenced material came from blood. The chain has TRBV18 and TRBJ2-5; D ambiguous. The J call could be wrong; TRBJ2-7 is a better fit for the DNA end. The CDR3 reads CASSPQETYEQYF. The CDR3 DNA reads as TGTGCCAGCTCACCACAGGAGACCTACGAGCAGTACTTC.